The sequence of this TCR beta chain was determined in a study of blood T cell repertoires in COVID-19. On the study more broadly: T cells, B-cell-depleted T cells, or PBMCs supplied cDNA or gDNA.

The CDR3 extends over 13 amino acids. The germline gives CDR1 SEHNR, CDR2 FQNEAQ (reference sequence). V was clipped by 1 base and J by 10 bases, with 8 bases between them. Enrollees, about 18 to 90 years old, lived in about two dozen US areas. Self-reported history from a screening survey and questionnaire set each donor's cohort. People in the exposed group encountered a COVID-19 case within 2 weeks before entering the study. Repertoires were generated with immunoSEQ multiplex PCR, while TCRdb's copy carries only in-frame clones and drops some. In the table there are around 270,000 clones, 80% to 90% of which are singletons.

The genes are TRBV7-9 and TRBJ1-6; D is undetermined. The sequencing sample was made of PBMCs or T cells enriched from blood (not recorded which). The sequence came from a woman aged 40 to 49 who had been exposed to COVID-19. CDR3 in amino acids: CASSLETTSPLHF. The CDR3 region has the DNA TGTGCCAGCAGCTTAGAGACTACCTCACCCCTCCACTTT.